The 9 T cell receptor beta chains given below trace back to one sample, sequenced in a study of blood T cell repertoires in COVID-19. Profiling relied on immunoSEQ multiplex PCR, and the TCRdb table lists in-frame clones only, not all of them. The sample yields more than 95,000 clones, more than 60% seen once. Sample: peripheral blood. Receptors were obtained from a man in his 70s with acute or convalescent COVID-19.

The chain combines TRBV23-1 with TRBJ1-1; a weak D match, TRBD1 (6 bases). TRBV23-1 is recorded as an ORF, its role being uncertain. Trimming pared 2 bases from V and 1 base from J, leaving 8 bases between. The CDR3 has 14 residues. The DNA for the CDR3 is TGCGCCAGCAGTCAACTGGACAGGAACACTGAAGCTTTCTTT. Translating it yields CASSQLDRNTEAFF.

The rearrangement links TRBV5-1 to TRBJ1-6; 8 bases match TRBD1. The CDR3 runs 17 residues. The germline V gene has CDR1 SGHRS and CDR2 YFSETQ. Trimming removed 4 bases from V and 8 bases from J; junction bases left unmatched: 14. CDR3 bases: TGCGCCAGCAGCCCTATCGACAGGGGCCGATTATATTCACCCCTCCACTTT. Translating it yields CASSPIDRGRLYSPLHF.

This CDR3 reads CASSALPGTQYF. As DNA, the CDR3 is TGTGCCAGCAGCGCACTACCGGGGACCCAGTACTTC. The chain recombines TRBV3-1 (or the pseudogene TRBV3-2) with TRBJ2-5, with D hard to call. Germline V lookup: CDR1 LGHDT, CDR2 YNNKEL (reference sequence). V lost 5 bases, J lost 7 bases, and 11 bases lay in between. CDR3 length: 12 amino acids.

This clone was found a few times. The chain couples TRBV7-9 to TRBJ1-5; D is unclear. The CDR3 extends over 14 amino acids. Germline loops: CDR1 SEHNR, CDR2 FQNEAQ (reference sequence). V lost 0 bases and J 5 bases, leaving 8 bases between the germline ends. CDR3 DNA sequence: TGTGCCAGCAGCTTAGCCCCGTCGGATCAGCCCCAGCATTTT. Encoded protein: CASSLAPSDQPQHF. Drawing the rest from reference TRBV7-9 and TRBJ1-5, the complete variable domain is DTGVSQNPRHKITKRGQNVTFRCDPISEHNRLYWYRQTLGQGPEFLTYFQNEAQLEKSRLLSDRFSAERPKGSFSTLEIQRTEQGDSAMYLCASSLAPSDQPQHFGDGTRLSIL.

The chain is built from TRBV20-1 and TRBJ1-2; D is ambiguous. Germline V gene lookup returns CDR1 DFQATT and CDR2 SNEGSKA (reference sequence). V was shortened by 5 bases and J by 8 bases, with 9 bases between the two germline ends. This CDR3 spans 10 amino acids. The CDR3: CSASGGGYTF. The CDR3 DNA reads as TGCAGTGCTTCGGGTGGCGGCTACACCTTC.

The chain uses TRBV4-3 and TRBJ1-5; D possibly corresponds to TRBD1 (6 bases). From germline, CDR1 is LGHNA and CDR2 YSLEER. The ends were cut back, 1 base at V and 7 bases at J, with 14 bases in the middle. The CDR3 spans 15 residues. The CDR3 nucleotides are TGCGCCAGCAGCCAAGGAAGGTCAGGGGACCAGCCCCAGCATTTT. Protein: CASSQGRSGDQPQHF.

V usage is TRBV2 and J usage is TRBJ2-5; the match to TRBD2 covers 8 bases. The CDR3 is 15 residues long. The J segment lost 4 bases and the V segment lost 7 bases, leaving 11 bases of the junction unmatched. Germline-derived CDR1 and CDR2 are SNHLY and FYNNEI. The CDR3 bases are TGTGCCAGCAACCGGGAGGGCCCTCAGGTAGAGACCCAGTACTTC. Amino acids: CASNREGPQVETQYF.

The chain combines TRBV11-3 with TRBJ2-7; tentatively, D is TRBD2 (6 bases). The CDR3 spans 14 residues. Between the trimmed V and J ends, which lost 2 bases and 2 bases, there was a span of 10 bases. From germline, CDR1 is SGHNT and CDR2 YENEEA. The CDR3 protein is CASSLSAGTYEQYF. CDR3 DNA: TGTGCCAGCAGCTTATCTGCGGGGACCTACGAGCAGTACTTC.

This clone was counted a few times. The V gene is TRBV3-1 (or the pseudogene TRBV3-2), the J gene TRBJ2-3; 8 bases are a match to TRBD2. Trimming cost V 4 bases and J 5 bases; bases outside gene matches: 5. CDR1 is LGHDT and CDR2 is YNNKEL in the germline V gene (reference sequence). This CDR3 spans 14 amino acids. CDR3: CASSLGTRGDTQYF. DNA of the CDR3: TGTGCCAGCAGCCTCGGGACTAGAGGAGATACGCAGTATTTT.